This TCR beta chain originates from a study of blood T cell repertoires in COVID-19. Looking at the study overall: Material from acute and convalescent COVID-19 was sourced from the United States, Italy and Spain. From T cells, B-cell-depleted T cells, or PBMCs came the material, which was cDNA or gDNA.

Study processing details: Amplification of reference gene primers was used by the study to estimate nucleated cell counts. Measured with immunoSEQ multiplex PCR; TCRdb has only the in-frame clones, and not every one. V and J calls and clone size are those listed in that table; D and trimming were worked out from the DNA. The data contain 250,000 to 300,000 clones, roughly nine tenths of them singletons. Trimming cost V 3 bases and J 3 bases; bases outside gene matches: 7. CDR1 and CDR2 (germline): LNHDA, SQIVND (reference sequence). The CDR3 spans 15 residues. Sequencing input: peripheral blood. The TCR sequence derives from a woman aged 25 to 39 with COVID-19, enrolled during active disease. This sequence joins TRBV19 and TRBJ2-7; 8 nucleotides match TRBD1. This CDR3 reads CASSISGTGDYEQYF. The CDR3 DNA reads TGTGCCAGTAGTATCTCCGGGACAGGCGACTACGAGCAGTACTTC.